Described below is a single T cell receptor beta chain sequence and its context. What it binds is not known. This CDR3 is built from 14 residues. The V and J ends lost 5 bases and 4 bases, in that order; junction bases with no gene match: 7. Germline V gene sequence: CDR1 MNHNS, CDR2 SASEGT. This sample's treatment: roughly 10-day PBMC culture with coronavirus spike peptide pools or control peptides (ViraFEST assay). This entry comes from a study of vaccination and CD4 T cells after COVID-19. About the study: As their vaccination, participants received two doses of either BNT162b2 or mRNA-1273 vaccine.

Sequence data for DNA of cultured CD4+ T cells were generated by the Oncomine TCR Beta short-read assay. One entry per CDR3 protein results from TCRdb running MiXCR on the PCR reads. There are some 16,000 distinct CDR3 sequences in the sample; approximately 45% occur only once, and approximately 7% lies in the top ten. Sequencing was performed on CD4+ T cells from blood, cultured in vitro, taken after SARS-CoV-2 vaccination. This chain connects TRBV6-1 to TRBJ1-1; 7 bases agree with TRBD1. This receptor was identified in a human donor who had recovered from COVID-19. CDR3 loop: CASSPGQESTEAFF. As DNA, the CDR3 is TGTGCCAGCAGTCCCGGACAGGAATCCACTGAAGCTTTCTTT.